These 25 T cell receptor beta chains came from one sample sequenced in a study of blood T cell repertoires in COVID-19. TCRdb's table, derived via immunoSEQ multiplex PCR, lists solely in-frame clones and lacks some. The sample holds more than 20,000 clones, over 70% seen once. The sequencing input was peripheral blood. The receptors here all came from a man in his sixties with active COVID-19.

The rearrangement links TRBV18 to TRBJ2-1; a weak D match, TRBD1 (6 bases). CDR3 size: 15 residues. CDR1 KGHSH and CDR2 LQKENI come from the germline V gene. V lost 5 bases, J lost 0 bases, and 11 bases lay in between. The CDR3: CASSEGESSYNEQFF. The CDR3 DNA reads as TGTGCCAGCTCAGAGGGGGAGAGCTCCTACAATGAGCAGTTCTTC.

CDR3 DNA: TGTGCCAGCAGCCCAAACATGGGACAGGGGGTTGGCTACACCTTC. Translation: CASSPNMGQGVGYTF. This chain links TRBV7-3 with TRBJ1-2; 11 positions match TRBD1. Unmatched junction bases numbered 9, after V lost 5 bases and J lost 7 bases. Per the germline V gene, CDR1 is SGHTA and CDR2 is FQGTGA. The CDR3 loop spans 15 amino acids.

This clone is judged medium-sized. The gene calls are TRBV14 and TRBJ2-7; TRBD1 agrees at 7 bases. Losses at the gene ends were 6 bases for V and 2 bases for J; bases not matched to a gene: 4. The CDR3 sequence is 13 residues long. Germline assignment: CDR1 SGHDN and CDR2 FVKESK. CDR3 nucleotide sequence: TGTGCCAGCAGTCGGGACAGCGCCTACGAGCAGTACTTC. Its protein is CASSRDSAYEQYF.

This clone was recorded a few times. The chain links TRBV11-2 to TRBJ1-2; D unclear. Trimming left V 0 bases short and J 3 bases short, with 11 bases between. Germline loops: CDR1 SGHAT, CDR2 FQNNGV. This CDR3 contains 15 residues. As DNA, the CDR3 is TGTGCCAGCAGCTTAGAGACGCTGCGGGACTATGGCTACACCTTC. The encoded protein is CASSLETLRDYGYTF.

V gene TRBV5-1 combines with J gene TRBJ2-5; 7 bases fit TRBD1. V shed 4 bases and J 0 bases; nucleotides not matched to a gene: 3. This CDR3 has 14 amino acids. In germline, CDR1 is SGHRS, CDR2 YFSETQ. The CDR3 DNA sequence: TGCGCCAGCAGCCCGACAGGGAACCAAGAGACCCAGTACTTC. This translates into CASSPTGNQETQYF.

This chain's CDR3 is CASSQDNYGLAGVARSNTDTQYF. The CDR3 coding sequence is TGTGCCAGCAGCCAGGATAACTATGGACTAGCGGGAGTGGCCCGGTCCAATACAGATACGCAGTATTTT. This chain links TRBV4-2 with TRBJ2-3, with 13 bases lining up with TRBD2. This CDR3 contains 23 residues. Germline V gene data show CDR1 as LGHNA and CDR2 as YNFKEQ. The V and J ends lost 3 bases and 3 bases, in that order; junction bases with no gene match: 24.

The chain recombines TRBV5-1 with TRBJ2-7; no clear D gene. Trimming cost V 5 bases and J 1 base, with 4 bases left between them. The CDR3 loop spans 11 amino acids. Germline values: CDR1 SGHRS, CDR2 YFSETQ. CDR3 in amino acids: CASRSSYEQYF. The CDR3 DNA sequence: TGCGCCAGCAGATCTTCCTACGAGCAGTACTTC.

For this clone: The sample carries other DNA sequences with the same CDR3. The chain has TRBV7-2 and TRBJ2-1; 8 nucleotides align to TRBD2. V dropped 1 base and J dropped 3; count of bases not matched to a gene: 2. Germline V CDR1 and CDR2: SGHTA, FQGNSA. The CDR3 loop spans 15 amino acids. The CDR3 spells CASSLGLAGYNEQFF. The CDR3, as DNA: TGTGCCAGCAGCTTAGGCCTAGCGGGCTACAATGAGCAGTTCTTC.

In this sample, this clone is medium-sized. The chain links TRBV7-9 to TRBJ2-7; possibly TRBD2 for D (5 bases). Germline CDR1 reads SEHNR; CDR2 reads FQNEAQ (reference sequence). V was trimmed by 7 bases and J by 0 bases, leaving 16 bases between them. The CDR3 runs to 15 residues. The CDR3 region has the DNA TGTGCCAGCACCTCCCCGGGAAGTAGCTCCTACGAGCAGTACTTC. This gives the protein CASTSPGSSSYEQYF.

The rearrangement links TRBV11-2 to TRBJ2-2; the D is unclear. V was cut by 2 bases and J by 1 base, with 5 bases left in between. The CDR3 has 14 amino acids. Germline lookup yields CDR1 SGHAT and CDR2 FQNNGV. As DNA, the CDR3 is TGTGCCAGCAGCTTAAAACAGAACACCGGGGAGCTGTTTTTT. This sequence encodes CASSLKQNTGELFF. The whole variable domain, remainder taken from reference TRBV11-2 and TRBJ2-2, is EAGVAQSPRYKIIEKRQSVAFWCNPISGHATLYWYQQILGQGPKLLIQFQNNGVVDDSQLPKDRFSAERLKGVDSTLKIQPAKLEDSAVYLCASSLKQNTGELFFGEGSRLTVL.

With respect to this clone: At one end, the junction sequence differs from germline, possibly due to a read error. V and J are TRBV19 and TRBJ2-1; TRBD2 matches at 7 bases. The CDR3 runs to 13 residues. Germline V gives CDR1 LNHDA, CDR2 SQIVND (reference sequence). The CDR3 spells CASSTAGWSEQFF. The CDR3 DNA is TGTGCCAGCAGTACAGCGGGATGGTCTGAGCAGTTCTTC.

The V gene is TRBV18, the J gene TRBJ2-3; 13 bases agree with TRBD2. This CDR3 is 21 amino acids long. The V segment lost 1 base and the J segment 2 bases; nucleotides outside the gene matches: 15. Germline assignment: CDR1 KGHSH and CDR2 LQKENI. The CDR3 reads CASSPRWELAGGPIVTDTQYF. In nucleotides, the CDR3 is TGTGCCAGCTCACCACGGTGGGAACTAGCGGGAGGGCCGATAGTCACAGATACGCAGTATTTT.

The chain is built from TRBV20-1 and TRBJ1-1; 9 bases are a match to TRBD1. The CDR3 extends over 11 amino acids. The J segment lost 14 bases and the V segment lost 3 bases, leaving 7 bases of the junction unmatched. Germline CDR1 reads DFQATT; CDR2 reads SNEGSKA (reference sequence). CDR3 DNA sequence: TGCAGTGCTAGGGCTTCGGGACAGGGCTTCTTT. Its protein is CSARASGQGFF.

CDR3 in amino acids: CAWSVEGAGANVLTF. Written as DNA, the CDR3 is TGTGCCTGGAGTGTAGAAGGGGCTGGGGCCAACGTCCTGACTTTC. The V gene is TRBV30, the J gene TRBJ2-6, with D perhaps TRBD1 (5 bases). This CDR3 is 15 amino acids long. In germline, CDR1 is GTSNPN, CDR2 SVGIG (reference sequence). Trimming removed 0 bases from V and 2 bases from J, with 8 bases in between.

This clone was observed a few times. The chain carries TRBV9 and TRBJ2-1; TRBD1 matches at 9 bases. CDR3 size: 13 residues. V gave up 2 bases and J gave up 8 bases; unmatched junction bases: 2. Germline V gene lookup returns CDR1 SGDLS and CDR2 YYNGEE. The CDR3 sequence is CASSVDRGYEQFF. As DNA, the CDR3 is TGTGCCAGCAGCGTTGACAGGGGGTATGAGCAGTTCTTC.

The chain employs TRBV2 and TRBJ2-7, with D tentatively TRBD2 (6 bases). The V gene lost 1 base and the J gene lost 11 bases, with 12 bases spanning the gap. Germline V CDR1 and CDR2: SNHLY, FYNNEI. The CDR3 covers 12 residues. The CDR3 is CASSEGRGSEYF. The CDR3 nucleotides are TGTGCCAGCAGTGAAGGGAGGGGCTCTGAGTACTTC.

The chain carries TRBV7-8 and TRBJ1-2, with 7 bases matching TRBD1. Germline assignment: CDR1 SGHVS and CDR2 FQNEAQ. This CDR3 region has 12 residues. Trimming at V came to 5 bases and at J to 14 bases, leaving 11 bases not matched to a gene. CDR3 protein: CASSPRDRAWTF. CDR3 sequence (DNA): TGTGCCAGCAGCCCACGCGACAGGGCTTGGACCTTC.

This clone was found once. V and J are TRBV28 and TRBJ1-2; D not resolved. The CDR3 loop spans 13 amino acids. Germline-derived CDR1 and CDR2 are MDHEN and SYDVKM. The V end was cut by 6 bases, the J end by 4 bases, with 12 bases between. The CDR3 here is CASRNSPIYGYTF. CDR3 DNA: TGTGCCAGCAGGAACAGTCCAATCTATGGCTACACCTTC.

The rearrangement joins TRBV11-2 to TRBJ2-7; the match to TRBD2 covers 11 bases. Germline V lookup: CDR1 SGHAT, CDR2 FQNNGV. Trimming cost V 2 bases and J 4 bases; bases outside gene matches: 4. The length of the CDR3 is 15 residues. The CDR3 DNA follows: TGTGCCAGCAGCTTACAAAGGACTAGCGGGTACGAGCAGTACTTC. Its translation: CASSLQRTSGYEQYF. The full variable domain, completed using reference TRBV11-2 and TRBJ2-7, is EAGVAQSPRYKIIEKRQSVAFWCNPISGHATLYWYQQILGQGPKLLIQFQNNGVVDDSQLPKDRFSAERLKGVDSTLKIQPAKLEDSAVYLCASSLQRTSGYEQYFGPGTRLTVT.

This sequence joins TRBV4-1 and TRBJ2-7; D not certain. From germline, CDR1 is MGHRA and CDR2 YSYEKL. Trimming removed 0 bases at V and 4 bases at J, with 13 bases between. The CDR3 is 15 amino acids. The CDR3 spells CASSQEAANVYEQYF. DNA for the CDR3: TGCGCCAGCAGCCAAGAAGCCGCGAACGTGTACGAGCAGTACTTC.

The chain is built from TRBV19 and TRBJ2-7, with TRBD2 matching 8 bases. Germline CDR1 and CDR2: LNHDA and SQIVND (reference sequence). CDR3 length: 13 residues. The J segment lost 6 bases and the V segment lost 6 bases, leaving 7 bases of the junction unmatched. In DNA form, the CDR3 reads TGTGCCAGTAGCCAGGCGGGGGGTGTCGAGCAGTACTTC. Translation: CASSQAGGVEQYF.

This chain links TRBV9 with TRBJ1-1, with a possible D match to TRBD1 (5 bases). This CDR3 comprises 13 residues. Germline assignment: CDR1 SGDLS and CDR2 YYNGEE. V gave up 6 bases and J gave up 3 bases, with 12 bases separating them. The CDR3 sequence: CASKRQGDTEAFF. CDR3 coding DNA: TGTGCCAGCAAGAGGCAGGGTGACACTGAAGCTTTCTTT.

This clone was counted a few times. The rearrangement joins TRBV12-3 or TRBV12-4 to TRBJ2-7, with 8 nucleotides matching TRBD1. The CDR3 is 11 amino acids. V gave up 3 bases and J gave up 13 bases; unmatched junction bases: 5. The CDR3 DNA follows: TGTGCCAGCAGTTTGACAGGGGCCTTATACTTC. Translating it yields CASSLTGALYF.

The chain uses TRBV7-9 and TRBJ2-3; 9 positions agree with TRBD2. J was trimmed by 0 bases and V by 3 bases; bases with no gene match: 4. The CDR3 is made up of 16 amino acids. Germline values: CDR1 SEHNR, CDR2 FQNEAQ (reference sequence). The CDR3 region has the DNA TGTGCCAGCAGCTTGACTAGCGGTTCTAGCACAGATACGCAGTATTTT. Translation gives CASSLTSGSSTDTQYF.

Here the CDR3 DNA reads TGTGCCAGCTCACTGCTACTAGCGGGAGGAGGGAGTGAGCAGTTCTTC. This codes for CASSLLLAGGGSEQFF. This rearrangement joins TRBV18 to TRBJ2-1, with TRBD2 matching over 12 bases. The junction had 10 bases not matched to a gene; V was cut back by 4 bases and J by 9 bases. Germline CDR1 KGHSH, CDR2 LQKENI. This CDR3 region has 16 residues.